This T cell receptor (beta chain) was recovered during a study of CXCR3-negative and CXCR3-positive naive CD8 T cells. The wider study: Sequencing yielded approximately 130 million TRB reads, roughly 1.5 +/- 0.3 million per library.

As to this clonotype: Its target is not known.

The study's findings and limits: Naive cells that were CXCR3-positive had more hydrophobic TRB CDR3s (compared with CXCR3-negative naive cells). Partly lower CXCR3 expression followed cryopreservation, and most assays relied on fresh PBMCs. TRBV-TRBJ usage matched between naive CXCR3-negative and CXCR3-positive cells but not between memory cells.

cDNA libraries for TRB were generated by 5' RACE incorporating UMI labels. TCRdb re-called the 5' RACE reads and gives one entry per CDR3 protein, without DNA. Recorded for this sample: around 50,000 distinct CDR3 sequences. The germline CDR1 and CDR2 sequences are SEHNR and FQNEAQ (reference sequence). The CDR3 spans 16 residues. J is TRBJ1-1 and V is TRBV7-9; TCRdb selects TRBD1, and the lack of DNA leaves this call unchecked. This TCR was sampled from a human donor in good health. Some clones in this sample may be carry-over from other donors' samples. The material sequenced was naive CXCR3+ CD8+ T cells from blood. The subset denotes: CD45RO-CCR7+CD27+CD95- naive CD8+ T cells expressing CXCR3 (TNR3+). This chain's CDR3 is CASSQTDPGMNTEAFF.